This TCR beta chain derives from a study of CD8 T cells in ankylosing spondylitis. Overall study findings and caveats: Disease-linked clones bore a CD8+ phenotype, appearing relatively rarely in peripheral blood. One TCR beta motif, made up of roughly 8 highly homologous variants, appeared characteristic of ankylosing spondylitis blood. It was reported that disease-linked clones were significantly enriched in matched ankylosing spondylitis synovial fluid.

TCRdb redid the calling of the 5' RACE reads with MiXCR, one entry per CDR3 protein. The data contain just over 150,000 distinct CDR3 sequences, about a sixth of them singletons. With respect to this clonotype: The antigen remains undetermined.

The source is a male donor with ankylosing spondylitis or in good health (not recorded which). The sequenced sample was blood, either unsorted or a sorted T cell fraction (not recorded which).

CDR3 loop: CASSPRVQGGETQYF. DNA of the CDR3: TGTGCCAGCTCACCACGGGTTCAGGGCGGCGAGACCCAGTACTTC. V is TRBV18 and J is TRBJ2-5; TRBD1 is a possible D gene (5 bases). The CDR3 loop spans 15 amino acids. V gave up 1 base and J gave up 5 bases, with 14 bases separating them. Germline CDR1 and CDR2: KGHSH and LQKENI.